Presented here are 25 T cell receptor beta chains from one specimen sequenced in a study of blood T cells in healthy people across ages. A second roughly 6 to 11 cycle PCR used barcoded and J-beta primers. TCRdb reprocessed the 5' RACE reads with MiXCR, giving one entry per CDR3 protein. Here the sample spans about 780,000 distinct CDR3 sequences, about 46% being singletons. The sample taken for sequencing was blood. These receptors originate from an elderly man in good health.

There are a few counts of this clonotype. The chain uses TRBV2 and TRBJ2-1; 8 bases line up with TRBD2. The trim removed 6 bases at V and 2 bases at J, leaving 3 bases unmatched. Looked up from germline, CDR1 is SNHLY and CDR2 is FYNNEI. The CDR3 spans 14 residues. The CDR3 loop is CASRPAGAYNEQFF. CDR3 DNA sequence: TGTGCCAGCAGGCCAGCGGGAGCCTACAATGAGCAGTTCTTC.

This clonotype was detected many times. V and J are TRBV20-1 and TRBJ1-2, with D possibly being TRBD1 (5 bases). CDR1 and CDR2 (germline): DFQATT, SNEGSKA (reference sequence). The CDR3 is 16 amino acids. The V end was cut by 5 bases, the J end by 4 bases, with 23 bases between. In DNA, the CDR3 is TGCAGTGCTCAACCGTTTACCGGGACGGGCGGCTATGGCTACACCTTC. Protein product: CSAQPFTGTGGYGYTF.

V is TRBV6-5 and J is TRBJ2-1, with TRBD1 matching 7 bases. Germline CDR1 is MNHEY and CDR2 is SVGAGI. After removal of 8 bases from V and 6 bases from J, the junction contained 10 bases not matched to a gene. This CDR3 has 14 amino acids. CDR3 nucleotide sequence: TGTGCCAGCCGTCAAGAGACAGGGAGCAATGAGCAGTTCTTC. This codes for CASRQETGSNEQFF.

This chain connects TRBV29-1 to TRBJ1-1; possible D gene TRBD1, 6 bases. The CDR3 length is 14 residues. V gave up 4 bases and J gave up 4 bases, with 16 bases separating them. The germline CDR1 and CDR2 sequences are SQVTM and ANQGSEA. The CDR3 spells CSVAIAGETTEAFF. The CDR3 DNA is TGCAGCGTTGCTATTGCAGGGGAAACCACTGAAGCTTTCTTT.

CDR3 region: CASSLAAGEYAANVLTF. The CDR3 DNA sequence: TGCGCCAGCAGCTTGGCAGCAGGGGAGTATGCGGCCAACGTCCTGACTTTC. V and J are TRBV5-1 and TRBJ2-6; maybe TRBD1 (6 bases). This CDR3 region has 17 residues. The germline V gene has CDR1 SGHRS and CDR2 YFSETQ. Trimming pared 0 bases from V and 6 bases from J, leaving 16 bases between.

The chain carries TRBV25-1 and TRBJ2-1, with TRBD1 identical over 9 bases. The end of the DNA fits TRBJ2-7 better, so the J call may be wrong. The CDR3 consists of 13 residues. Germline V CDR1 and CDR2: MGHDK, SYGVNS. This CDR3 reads CASSNRGRNEQYF. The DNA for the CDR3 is TGTGCCAGCAGTAACAGGGGGCGGAATGAGCAGTACTTC.

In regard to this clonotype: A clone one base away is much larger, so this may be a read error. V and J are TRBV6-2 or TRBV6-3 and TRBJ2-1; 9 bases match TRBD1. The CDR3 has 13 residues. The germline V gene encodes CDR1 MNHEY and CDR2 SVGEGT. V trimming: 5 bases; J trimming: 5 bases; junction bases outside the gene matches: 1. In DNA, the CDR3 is TGTGCCAGCAGTGGGACAGGGCACAATGAGCAGTTCTTC. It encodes CASSGTGHNEQFF.

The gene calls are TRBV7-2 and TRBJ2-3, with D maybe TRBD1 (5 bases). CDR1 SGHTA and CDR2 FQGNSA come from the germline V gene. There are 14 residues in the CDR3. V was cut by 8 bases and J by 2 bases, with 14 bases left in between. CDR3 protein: CASLGAAFTDTQYF. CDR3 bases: TGTGCCAGCCTAGGGGCTGCCTTCACAGATACGCAGTATTTT.

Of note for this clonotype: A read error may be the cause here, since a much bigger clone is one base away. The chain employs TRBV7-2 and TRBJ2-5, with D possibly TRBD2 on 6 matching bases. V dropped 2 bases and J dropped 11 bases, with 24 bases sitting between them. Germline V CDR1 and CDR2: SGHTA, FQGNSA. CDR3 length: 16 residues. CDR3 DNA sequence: TGTGCCAGCAGCTTACAGCGGGCGCCCCCCTACAATGAGCAGTACTTC. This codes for CASSLQRAPPYNEQYF.

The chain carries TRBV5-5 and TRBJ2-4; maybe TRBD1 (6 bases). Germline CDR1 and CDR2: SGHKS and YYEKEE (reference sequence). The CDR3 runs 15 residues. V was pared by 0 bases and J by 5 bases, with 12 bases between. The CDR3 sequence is CASSLVPGAQNIQYF. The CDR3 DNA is TGTGCCAGCAGCTTGGTTCCAGGGGCGCAAAACATTCAGTACTTC.

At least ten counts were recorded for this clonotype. The CDR3 sequence: CASSQDGTSGYNEQFF. The DNA for the CDR3 is TGCGCCAGCAGCCAAGATGGAACTAGCGGGTACAATGAGCAGTTCTTC. This chain uses TRBV4-3 with TRBJ2-1; 9 bases are a match to TRBD2. Germline values: CDR1 LGHNA, CDR2 YSLEER. The ends lost 0 bases at V and 4 bases at J; junction bases unmatched: 4. There are 16 residues in the CDR3.

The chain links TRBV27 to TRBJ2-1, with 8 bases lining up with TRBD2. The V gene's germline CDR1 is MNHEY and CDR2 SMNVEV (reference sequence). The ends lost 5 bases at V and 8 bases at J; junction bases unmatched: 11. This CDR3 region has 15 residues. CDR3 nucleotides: TGTGCCAGCAGTCCCCCCCCGCTAGCGGGCTATGAGCAGTTCTTC. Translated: CASSPPPLAGYEQFF.

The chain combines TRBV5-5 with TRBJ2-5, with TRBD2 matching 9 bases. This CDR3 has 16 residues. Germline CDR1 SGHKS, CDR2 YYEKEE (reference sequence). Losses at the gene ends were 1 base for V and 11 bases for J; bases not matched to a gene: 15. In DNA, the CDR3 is TGTGCCAGCAGCTTGCGGAGCCTAGCGGGAAGGGATGAGCAGTACTTC. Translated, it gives CASSLRSLAGRDEQYF.

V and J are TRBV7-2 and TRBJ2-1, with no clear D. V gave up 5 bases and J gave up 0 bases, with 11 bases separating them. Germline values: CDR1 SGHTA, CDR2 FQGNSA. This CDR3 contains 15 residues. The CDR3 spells CASSPDPLSYNEQFF. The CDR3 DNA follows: TGTGCCAGCAGCCCGGACCCGCTCTCCTACAATGAGCAGTTCTTC.

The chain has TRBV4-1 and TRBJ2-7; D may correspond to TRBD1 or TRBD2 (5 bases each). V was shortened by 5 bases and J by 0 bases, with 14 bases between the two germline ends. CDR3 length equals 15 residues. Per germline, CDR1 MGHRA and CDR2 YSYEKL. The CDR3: CASSARGSDSYEQYF. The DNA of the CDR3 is TGCGCCAGCAGCGCCCGGGGCTCCGACTCCTACGAGCAGTACTTC.

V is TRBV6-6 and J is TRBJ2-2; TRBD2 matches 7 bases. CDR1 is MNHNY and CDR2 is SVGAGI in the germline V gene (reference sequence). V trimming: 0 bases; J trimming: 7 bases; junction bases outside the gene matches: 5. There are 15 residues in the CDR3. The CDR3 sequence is CASSYSAGRDGELFF. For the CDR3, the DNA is TGTGCCAGCAGTTACTCGGCGGGGAGGGACGGGGAGCTGTTTTTT.

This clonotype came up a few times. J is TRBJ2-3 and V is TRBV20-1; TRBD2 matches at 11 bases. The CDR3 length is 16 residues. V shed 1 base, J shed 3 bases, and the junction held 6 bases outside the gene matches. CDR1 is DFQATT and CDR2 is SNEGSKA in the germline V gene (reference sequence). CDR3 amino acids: CSARGPSGRLTDTQYF. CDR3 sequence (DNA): TGCAGTGCTAGAGGGCCTAGCGGGAGGCTTACAGATACGCAGTATTTT.

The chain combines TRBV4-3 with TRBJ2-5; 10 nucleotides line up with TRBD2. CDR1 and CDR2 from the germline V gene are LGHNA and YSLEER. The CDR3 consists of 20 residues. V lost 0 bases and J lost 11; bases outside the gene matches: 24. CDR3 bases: TGCGCCAGCAGCCAAGATTGGGAGAGCGGGAGGGGTGTGGTTGGGAGTGAGCAGTACTTC. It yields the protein CASSQDWESGRGVVGSEQYF.

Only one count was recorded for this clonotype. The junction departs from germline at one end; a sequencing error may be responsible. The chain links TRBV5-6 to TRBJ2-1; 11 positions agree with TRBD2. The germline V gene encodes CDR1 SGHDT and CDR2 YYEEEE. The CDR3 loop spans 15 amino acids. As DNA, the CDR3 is TGTGCCAGCACCTTAGCGGGAGGGCCGGGGAATGGGCAGTTCTTC. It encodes CASTLAGGPGNGQFF.

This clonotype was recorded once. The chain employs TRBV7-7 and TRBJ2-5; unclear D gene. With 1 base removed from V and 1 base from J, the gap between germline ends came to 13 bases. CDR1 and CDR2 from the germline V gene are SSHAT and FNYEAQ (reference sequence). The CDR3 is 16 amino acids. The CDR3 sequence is CASSLGDRSFQETQYF. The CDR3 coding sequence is TGTGCCAGCAGCTTAGGGGATCGGAGCTTCCAAGAGACCCAGTACTTC.

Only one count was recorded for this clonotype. CDR3 amino acids: CASSSPGYSTDTQYF. The DNA for the CDR3 is TGTGCCAGCAGTTCGCCGGGGTATAGCACAGATACGCAGTATTTT. V gene TRBV5-5 combines with J gene TRBJ2-3; TRBD2 might be the D (5 bases). Germline values: CDR1 SGHKS, CDR2 YYEKEE (reference sequence). This CDR3 has 15 residues. V dropped 5 bases and J dropped 0 bases, with 13 bases sitting between them.

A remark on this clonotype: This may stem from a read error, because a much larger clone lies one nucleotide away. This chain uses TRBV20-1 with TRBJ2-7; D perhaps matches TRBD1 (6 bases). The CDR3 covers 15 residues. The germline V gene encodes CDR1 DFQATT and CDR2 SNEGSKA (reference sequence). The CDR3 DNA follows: TGCAGTGCCCTTGGGGTGGCAGGGGCCTCCTACGGGCAGTACTTC. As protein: CSALGVAGASYGQYF.

CDR3 nucleotides: TGCGCCAGCAGCTTTGGTGTCAGGGGTTGGACTGATGAAAAACTGTTTTTT. Its translation: CASSFGVRGWTDEKLFF. The V gene is TRBV5-1, the J gene TRBJ1-4, with a tentative D call TRBD1 (6 bases). Trimming stripped 2 bases from V and 6 bases from J, with 20 bases between. This CDR3 spans 17 amino acids. The germline CDR1 and CDR2 sequences are SGHRS and YFSETQ.

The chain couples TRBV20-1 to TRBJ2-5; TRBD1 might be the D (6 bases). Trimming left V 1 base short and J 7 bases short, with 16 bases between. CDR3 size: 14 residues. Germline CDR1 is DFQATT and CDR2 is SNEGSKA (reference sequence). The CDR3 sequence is CSARGQGTPWTQYF. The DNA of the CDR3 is TGCAGTGCTAGAGGCCAGGGGACGCCCTGGACCCAGTACTTC.

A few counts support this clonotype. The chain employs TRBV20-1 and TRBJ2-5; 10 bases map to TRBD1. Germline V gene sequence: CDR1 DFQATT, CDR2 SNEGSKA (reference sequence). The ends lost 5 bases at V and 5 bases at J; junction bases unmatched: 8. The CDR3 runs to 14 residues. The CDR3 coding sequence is TGCAGTGCTGAGGACAGGGGGTTGCGGGAGACCCAGTACTTC. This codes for CSAEDRGLRETQYF.